This T cell receptor beta chain emerged from a study of response to subunit inactivated influenza vaccine. The CDR3 extends over 14 amino acids. Looked up from germline, CDR1 is MDHEN and CDR2 is SYDVKM. Trimming left V 6 bases short and J 1 base short, with 10 bases between. This clonotype came up a few times. TCRdb ran MiXCR on the RT-PCR reads and lists one entry per CDR3 protein. Among about 530,000 distinct CDR3 sequences listed, roughly 12% were seen once. The source material was PBMCs from blood, sampled on the day of vaccination. The sequence derives from a man aged 45-65 years who received an inactivated influenza vaccine. The gene calls are TRBV28 and TRBJ2-4; no reliable D call. CDR3 in amino acids: CASRPTGAKNIQYF. The CDR3 nucleotides are TGTGCCAGCAGACCCACGGGTGCCAAAAACATTCAGTACTTC. The full variable domain, its missing parts supplied by reference TRBV28 and TRBJ2-4, is DVKVTQSSRYLVKRTGEKVFLECVQDMDHENMFWYRQDPGLGLRLIYFSYDVKMKEKGDIPEGYSVSREKKERFSLILESASTNQTSMYLCASRPTGAKNIQYFGAGTRLSVL.